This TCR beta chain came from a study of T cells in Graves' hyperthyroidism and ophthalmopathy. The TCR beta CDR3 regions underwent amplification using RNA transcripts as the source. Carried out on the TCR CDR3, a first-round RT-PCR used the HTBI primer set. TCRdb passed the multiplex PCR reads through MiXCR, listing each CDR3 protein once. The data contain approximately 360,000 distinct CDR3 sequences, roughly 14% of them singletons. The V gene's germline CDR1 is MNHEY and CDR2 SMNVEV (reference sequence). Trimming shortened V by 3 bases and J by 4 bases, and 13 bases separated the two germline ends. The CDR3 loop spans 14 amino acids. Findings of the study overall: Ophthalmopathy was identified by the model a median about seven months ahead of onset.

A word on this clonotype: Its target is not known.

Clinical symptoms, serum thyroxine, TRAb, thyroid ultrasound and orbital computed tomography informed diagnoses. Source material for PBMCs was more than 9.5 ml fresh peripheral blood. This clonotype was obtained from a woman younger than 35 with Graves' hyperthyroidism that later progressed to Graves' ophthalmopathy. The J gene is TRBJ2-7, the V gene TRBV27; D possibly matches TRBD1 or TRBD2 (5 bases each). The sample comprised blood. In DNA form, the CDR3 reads TGTGCCAGCAGTTTTGGGGACGGACGTTACGAGCAGTACTTC. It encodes CASSFGDGRYEQYF.